Following are 29 T cell receptor beta chains from one sample sequenced in a study of control samples from healthy donors and cancer patients. Sequencing was performed with immunoSEQ multiplex PCR; in TCRdb, only in-frame clones are kept and a portion is missing. The sample consists of 110,000 to 150,000 clones, approximately 88% of them appearing once. The sequencing sample was made of blood. The receptors derive from a young man in good health.

V usage is TRBV19 and J usage is TRBJ2-4; D is unclear. This CDR3 is 17 amino acids long. V shed 3 bases and J shed 5 bases, with 20 bases lying between them. The germline V gene encodes CDR1 LNHDA and CDR2 SQIVND (reference sequence). The CDR3 loop reads CASSILGFSSKENIQYF. The CDR3 DNA reads TGTGCCAGTAGTATTTTAGGGTTCTCAAGTAAAGAAAACATTCAGTACTTC. The whole variable domain, remainder taken from reference TRBV19 and TRBJ2-4, is DGGITQSPKYLFRKEGQNVTLSCEQNLNHDAMYWYRQDPGQGLRLIYYSQIVNDFQKGDIAEGYSVSREKKESFPLTVTSAQKNPTAFYLCASSILGFSSKENIQYFGAGTRLSVL.

The chain is built from TRBV9 and TRBJ1-6; D is uncertain. The V end lost 3 bases, the J end lost 0 bases, and 4 bases lay between the germline ends. The CDR3 has 14 residues. Germline CDR1 SGDLS, CDR2 YYNGEE. The CDR3 DNA is TGTGCCAGCAGCGGGAGCTCCTATAATTCACCCCTCCACTTT. Amino acid sequence: CASSGSSYNSPLHF.

The chain recombines TRBV5-4 with TRBJ2-1; D uncertain. The CDR3 covers 12 residues. V was pared by 5 bases and J by 7 bases, with 10 bases between. Germline lookup yields CDR1 SGHNT and CDR2 YYREEE (reference sequence). The CDR3 here is CASRLDVNEQFF. The CDR3 coding sequence is TGTGCCAGCAGACTGGACGTGAATGAGCAGTTCTTC.

V gene TRBV27 combines with J gene TRBJ2-1; D perhaps matches TRBD2 (5 bases). Trimming cost V 6 bases and J 0 bases, with 18 bases left between them. Germline CDR1 is MNHEY and CDR2 is SMNVEV (reference sequence). The CDR3 sequence is 17 residues long. CDR3 sequence (DNA): TGTGCCAGCAGCCCCCGGGCTAGCTCTTACTCCTACAATGAGCAGTTCTTC. This sequence encodes CASSPRASSYSYNEQFF.

The CDR3 is CASSIVGGDEQFF. The DNA of the CDR3 is TGTGCCAGTAGTATAGTGGGGGGAGATGAGCAGTTCTTC. The chain combines TRBV19 with TRBJ2-1; a weak D match, TRBD2 (6 bases). V lost 1 base and J 8 bases, leaving 9 bases between the germline ends. Germline CDR1 is LNHDA and CDR2 is SQIVND (reference sequence). CDR3 size: 13 residues.

The chain joins TRBV18 to TRBJ1-1; 7 bases line up with TRBD1. The CDR3 has 13 residues. V dropped 5 bases and J dropped 3; count of bases not matched to a gene: 3. In germline, CDR1 is KGHSH, CDR2 LQKENI. In DNA form, the CDR3 reads TGTGCCAGCTCAGCAACAGGGGACACTGAAGCTTTCTTT. This encodes CASSATGDTEAFF. Variable domain in full (rest from reference TRBV18 and TRBJ1-1): NAGVMQNPRHLVRRRGQEARLRCSPMKGHSHVYWYRQLPEEGLKFMVYLQKENIIDESGMPKERFSAEFPKEGPSILRIQQVVRGDSAAYFCASSATGDTEAFFGQGTRLTVV.

V and J are TRBV6-5 and TRBJ2-6; D gene ambiguous. Trimming left V 0 bases short and J 3 bases short, with 6 bases between. Germline values: CDR1 MNHEY, CDR2 SVGAGI. The CDR3 is made up of 15 amino acids. The CDR3 protein is CASSYSGGGANVLTF. The CDR3, as DNA: TGTGCCAGCAGTTACTCAGGCGGTGGGGCCAACGTCCTGACTTTC.

The chain uses TRBV4-1 and TRBJ2-7, with 12 positions matching TRBD2. After removal of 3 bases from V and 3 bases from J, the junction contained 6 bases not matched to a gene. Germline CDR1 and CDR2: MGHRA and YSYEKL. The CDR3 sequence is 16 residues long. Here the CDR3 reads CASSQSGTSGFYEQYF. Here the CDR3 DNA reads TGCGCCAGCAGCCAGTCCGGGACTAGCGGGTTCTACGAGCAGTACTTC.

The chain is built from TRBV28 and TRBJ1-5; 7 positions agree with TRBD1. The CDR3 runs 15 residues. CDR1 is MDHEN and CDR2 is SYDVKM in the germline V gene. With V trimmed by 4 bases and J by 5 bases, 8 bases remained unmatched. The chain's CDR3 is CASSWGDRAHQPQHF. CDR3 nucleotide sequence: TGTGCCAGCAGTTGGGGTGACAGGGCTCATCAGCCCCAGCATTTT.

This chain joins TRBV9 and TRBJ2-5; D might be TRBD2 (6 bases). V lost 3 bases to trimming and J lost 9 bases, with 15 bases between them. In germline, CDR1 is SGDLS, CDR2 YYNGEE. This CDR3 is built from 13 residues. Written as DNA, the CDR3 is TGTGCCAGCAGCGCGGGGGATCGGGGTTCCCAGTACTTC. It codes for CASSAGDRGSQYF. Full variable domain (rest looked up from reference TRBV9 and TRBJ2-5): DSGVTQTPKHLITATGQRVTLRCSPRSGDLSVYWYQQSLDQGLQFLIQYYNGEERAKGNILERFSAQQFPDLHSELNLSSLELGDSALYFCASSAGDRGSQYFGPGTRLLVL.

The chain has TRBV18 and TRBJ2-2; 9 bases are shared with TRBD1. CDR1 is KGHSH and CDR2 is LQKENI in the germline V gene. CDR3 length: 17 residues. The V and J ends lost 6 bases and 1 base, in that order; junction bases with no gene match: 9. In DNA, the CDR3 is TGTGCCAGCTCCTTACGCCGGGACAGGGAGAACACCGGGGAGCTGTTTTTT. It is translated as CASSLRRDRENTGELFF.

The gene calls are TRBV3-1 (or the pseudogene TRBV3-2) and TRBJ1-2, with a weak D call TRBD1 (5 bases). Per germline, CDR1 LGHDT and CDR2 YNNKEL (reference sequence). Trimming left V 0 bases short and J 5 bases short, with 16 bases between. This CDR3 is 16 amino acids long. The CDR3 spells CASSQDRLLRGYGYTF. The CDR3 DNA is TGTGCCAGCAGCCAAGATCGGCTTTTAAGGGGATATGGCTACACCTTC.

This chain connects TRBV5-1 to TRBJ1-1, with 8 bases lining up with TRBD1. The J segment lost 6 bases and the V segment lost 4 bases, leaving 5 bases of the junction unmatched. Germline values: CDR1 SGHRS, CDR2 YFSETQ. This CDR3 is 13 amino acids long. CDR3 nucleotides: TGCGCCAGCAGCAAGGACAGGGACGCTGAAGCTTTCTTT. Translation gives CASSKDRDAEAFF. The complete variable domain, with remaining parts taken from reference TRBV5-1 and TRBJ1-1, reads KAGVTQTPRYLIKTRGQQVTLSCSPISGHRSVSWYQQTPGQGLQFLFEYFSETQRNKGNFPGRFSGRQFSNSRSEMNVSTLELGDSALYLCASSKDRDAEAFFGQGTRLTVV.

The chain carries TRBV5-1 and TRBJ2-1; 8 bases are shared with TRBD1. CDR1 and CDR2 (germline): SGHRS, YFSETQ. The CDR3 runs to 16 residues. J was trimmed by 3 bases and V by 0 bases; bases with no gene match: 5. CDR3 in amino acids: CASSLGQGHLYNEQFF. The CDR3 DNA reads as TGCGCCAGCAGCTTGGGACAGGGGCATCTCTACAATGAGCAGTTCTTC.

The V and J genes are TRBV7-8 and TRBJ2-7, with D possibly being TRBD1 (6 bases). The CDR3 covers 14 residues. The germline V and J ends were trimmed by 5 bases and 6 bases, with 17 bases remaining between them. CDR1 and CDR2 from the germline V gene are SGHVS and FQNEAQ. Written as DNA, the CDR3 is TGTGCCAGCAGCCACAGGGAACCGGTCGGCGAGCAGTACTTC. This gives the protein CASSHREPVGEQYF.

This rearrangement joins TRBV7-9 to TRBJ1-1; 9 bases align to TRBD1. V was pared by 5 bases and J by 3 bases, with 4 bases of the junction left unmatched. Germline-derived CDR1 and CDR2 are SEHNR and FQNEAQ (reference sequence). CDR3 length: 14 amino acids. The CDR3 DNA reads TGTGCCAGCAGCCCCAACAGGGGGCACACTGAAGCTTTCTTT. Translated: CASSPNRGHTEAFF.

This chain joins TRBV7-9 and TRBJ2-7; TRBD1 might be the D (8 bases). From germline, CDR1 is SEHNR and CDR2 FQNEAQ (reference sequence). This CDR3 contains 14 residues. Deletions cut 5 bases from V and 2 bases from J, with 13 bases between. As DNA, the CDR3 is TGTGCCAGCAGCCCACAGGGGGGGCCCTACGAGCAGTACTTC. This gives the protein CASSPQGGPYEQYF.

The V call is TRBV30, the J call TRBJ2-3; D may be TRBD2 (5 bases). Germline V CDR1 and CDR2: GTSNPN, SVGIG (reference sequence). The CDR3 is 16 residues long. V gave up 1 base and J gave up 5 bases, with 19 bases separating them. The CDR3 protein is CAWSGSRLGRGDTQYF. CDR3 DNA: TGTGCCTGGAGTGGATCCAGATTGGGCCGGGGAGATACGCAGTATTTT.

There are a few counts of this clone. One junction end disagrees with the germline gene, perhaps due to a read error. The chain couples TRBV6-4 to TRBJ2-4, with D hard to call. The V gene's germline CDR1 is MRHNA and CDR2 SNTAGT. The CDR3 consists of 8 residues. CDR3 nucleotide sequence: TGTGCCAGCAGATGGGCGCTATTC. Translating it yields CASRWALF.

The chain employs TRBV5-1 and TRBJ1-1; D is undetermined. Germline V gene lookup returns CDR1 SGHRS and CDR2 YFSETQ. The CDR3 runs 14 residues. The V gene lost 2 bases and the J gene lost 3 bases, with 11 bases spanning the gap. The CDR3 sequence is CASSFGGRDTEAFF. The CDR3 DNA sequence: TGCGCCAGCAGCTTCGGTGGGCGGGACACTGAAGCTTTCTTT.

This clone appeared a few times. The chain recombines TRBV9 with TRBJ2-3; D possibly uses TRBD1 or TRBD2 (6 bases each). V lost 3 bases and J 12 bases, leaving 14 bases between the germline ends. Per germline, CDR1 SGDLS and CDR2 YYNGEE. The CDR3 is made up of 12 amino acids. The CDR3 loop is CASSAGGTLQYF. CDR3 sequence (DNA): TGTGCCAGCAGCGCTGGGGGGACACTCCAGTATTTT.

This rearrangement joins TRBV21-1 to TRBJ2-7. TRBV21-1 is noted as a pseudogene. The CDR3 is made up of 17 amino acids. The CDR3 loop reads CASSKAIGQRSSYEQYF. The CDR3 DNA reads TGTGCCAGCAGCAAAGCGATAGGGCAGAGGAGCTCCTACGAGCAGTACTTC.

V and J are TRBV5-1 and TRBJ2-1; 11 nucleotides match TRBD2. From germline, CDR1 is SGHRS and CDR2 YFSETQ. V lost 2 bases to trimming and J lost 6 bases; unmatched junction nucleotides: 4. CDR3 length equals 15 residues. The CDR3 DNA sequence: TGCGCCAGCAGCTTAACCGGGACTAGCGGCAATGAGCAGTTCTTC. It codes for CASSLTGTSGNEQFF.

The chain recombines TRBV30 with TRBJ2-7; 9 nucleotides match TRBD1. The germline CDR1 and CDR2 sequences are GTSNPN and SVGIG (reference sequence). The CDR3 has 14 residues. V lost 1 base to trimming and J lost 1 base; unmatched junction nucleotides: 2. CDR3 sequence (DNA): TGTGCCTGGAGTGGGACAGGGGAATCCTACGAGCAGTACTTC. It specifies CAWSGTGESYEQYF.

The chain links TRBV19 to TRBJ1-2, with D possibly TRBD1 on 6 matching bases. This CDR3 contains 13 residues. V gave up 3 bases and J gave up 7 bases, with 12 bases separating them. Germline loops: CDR1 LNHDA, CDR2 SQIVND (reference sequence). The CDR3 DNA is TGTGCCAGTAGTATCGAGACAGGAGGTGGCTACACCTTC. Amino acid sequence: CASSIETGGGYTF.

This clone has just one count. The chain has TRBV29-1 and TRBJ2-7; D is uncertain. The V gene lost 6 bases and the J gene lost 2 bases, with 14 bases spanning the gap. CDR3 length: 13 amino acids. Germline CDR1 reads SQVTM; CDR2 reads ANQGSEA. The CDR3 spells CSVAPSETYEQYF. The CDR3 DNA is TGCAGCGTAGCACCATCGGAGACCTACGAGCAGTACTTC.

This clone was picked up one time. The rearrangement joins TRBV4-2 to TRBJ2-3, with 15 bases fitting TRBD2. Trimming at V came to 4 bases and at J to 5 bases, leaving 13 bases not matched to a gene. Germline V lookup: CDR1 LGHNA, CDR2 YNFKEQ. The CDR3 length is 19 residues. DNA of the CDR3: TGTGCCAGCAGCCGGGAGACCAGGGGGACTAGCGGGGGGAAAGATACGCAGTATTTT. Its translation: CASSRETRGTSGGKDTQYF.

This sequence joins TRBV29-1 and TRBJ1-5, with a possible D match to TRBD1 (6 bases). Trimming cost V 4 bases and J 5 bases, with 12 bases left between them. This CDR3 is 13 amino acids long. Per the germline V gene, CDR1 is SQVTM and CDR2 is ANQGSEA. The CDR3: CSVGTGFDQPQHF. Here the CDR3 DNA reads TGCAGCGTTGGAACAGGGTTTGATCAGCCCCAGCATTTT.

The chain joins TRBV29-1 to TRBJ2-7; 7 positions agree with TRBD1. J was trimmed by 3 bases and V by 3 bases; bases with no gene match: 8. CDR3 length: 14 residues. The germline gives CDR1 SQVTM, CDR2 ANQGSEA. CDR3: CSVEGSGQSYEQYF. CDR3 nucleotide sequence: TGCAGCGTTGAGGGATCGGGACAGAGCTACGAGCAGTACTTC.